Following are 13 T cell receptor beta chains from one sample sequenced in a study of OX40 agonist ivuxolimab in advanced cancers. This table comes from immunoSEQ multiplex PCR, and its TCRdb copy is limited to in-frame clones, with some not included. Of roughly 90,000 clones in the sample, approximately 91% are singletons; the top ten hold less than 0.35%. The starting material was CD4+ or CD8+ T cells sorted from blood, obtained in a trial of the OX40 agonist ivuxolimab. Receptors were obtained from an adult with an advanced solid tumor such as melanoma, head and neck, liver or kidney cancer.

CDR3 sequence: CASSEPGLAGSEQYF. In nucleotides, the CDR3 is TGTGCCAGCAGCGAACCGGGACTAGCGGGAAGCGAGCAGTACTTC. The chain has TRBV6-6 and TRBJ2-7; TRBD2 matches at 13 bases. The germline gives CDR1 MNHNY, CDR2 SVGAGI (reference sequence). Trimming cost V 6 bases and J 6 bases; bases outside gene matches: 8. The CDR3 length is 15 residues.

CDR3 residues: CASSFSWGSGANVLTF. In nucleotides, the CDR3 is TGTGCCAGCAGCTTCTCCTGGGGTTCTGGGGCCAACGTCCTGACTTTC. V gene TRBV7-2 combines with J gene TRBJ2-6; D not certain. Germline CDR1 reads SGHTA; CDR2 reads FQGNSA. This CDR3 has 16 amino acids. V lost 3 bases and J 1 base, leaving 10 bases between the germline ends.

The V and J genes are TRBV18 and TRBJ2-7, with D perhaps TRBD2 (5 bases). The CDR3 extends over 13 amino acids. Germline CDR1 and CDR2: KGHSH and LQKENI. Trimming shortened V by 1 base and J by 6 bases, and 10 bases separated the two germline ends. CDR3 residues: CASSPRGLREQYF. CDR3 nucleotide sequence: TGTGCCAGCTCACCACGAGGGTTGCGCGAGCAGTACTTC.

This chain links TRBV5-6 with TRBJ2-3; 7 positions agree with TRBD2. The germline V gene has CDR1 SGHDT and CDR2 YYEEEE. This CDR3 region has 16 residues. V lost 0 bases to trimming and J lost 2 bases; unmatched junction nucleotides: 6. The CDR3 spells CASSLASGTTTDTQYF. The CDR3 region has the DNA TGTGCCAGCAGCTTGGCGTCCGGGACTACCACAGATACGCAGTATTTT.

This clone was observed a few times. The chain combines TRBV5-1 with TRBJ2-2; D uncertain. The CDR3 is made up of 14 amino acids. V was trimmed by 2 bases and J by 0 bases, leaving 5 bases between them. CDR1 SGHRS and CDR2 YFSETQ come from the germline V gene. The CDR3 nucleotides are TGCGCCAGCAGCTTCGGCACGAACACCGGGGAGCTGTTTTTT. This translates into CASSFGTNTGELFF.

The chain has TRBV11-3 and TRBJ2-1; the D gene is possibly TRBD1 (6 bases). CDR3 size: 13 residues. Germline assignment: CDR1 SGHNT and CDR2 YENEEA. Trimming stripped 5 bases from V and 9 bases from J, with 14 bases between. The CDR3 loop is CASSRGQLGEQFF. The CDR3 DNA reads TGTGCCAGCAGCCGCGGACAGTTGGGTGAGCAGTTCTTC. The entire variable domain, with the rest obtained from reference TRBV11-3 and TRBJ2-1, is as follows: EAGVVQSPRYKIIEKKQPVAFWCNPISGHNTLYWYLQNLGQGPELLIRYENEEAVDDSQLPKDRFSAERLKGVDSTLKIQPAELGDSAVYLCASSRGQLGEQFFGPGTRLTVL.

V is TRBV2 and J is TRBJ2-7, with a weak D call TRBD2 (5 bases). V was clipped by 3 bases and J by 9 bases, with 12 bases between them. CDR3 length equals 12 residues. Germline V gene lookup returns CDR1 SNHLY and CDR2 FYNNEI. The CDR3 sequence: CASSDSIALQYF. CDR3 nucleotides: TGTGCCAGCAGTGACTCGATAGCGCTGCAGTACTTC. Full variable domain (outside the CDR3, taken from reference TRBV2 and TRBJ2-7): EPEVTQTPSHQVTQMGQEVILRCVPISNHLYFYWYRQILGQKVEFLVSFYNNEISEKSEIFDDQFSVERPDGSNFTLKIRSTKLEDSAMYFCASSDSIALQYFGPGTRLTVT.

V gene TRBV7-3 combines with J gene TRBJ1-3; D unclear. Germline V gives CDR1 SGHTA, CDR2 FQGTGA. The CDR3 extends over 15 amino acids. The ends were cut back, 0 bases at V and 0 bases at J, with 6 bases in the middle. CDR3 sequence reads: CASSLTPGSGNTIYF. The CDR3 DNA is TGTGCCAGCAGCTTAACCCCAGGCTCTGGAAACACCATATATTTT.

The chain is built from TRBV29-1 and TRBJ2-5, with 8 bases fitting TRBD1. CDR3 length: 16 amino acids. After removal of 6 bases from V and 2 bases from J, the junction contained 14 bases not matched to a gene. CDR1 is SQVTM and CDR2 is ANQGSEA in the germline V gene. The CDR3: CSVAGQGIPVQETQYF. Here the CDR3 DNA reads TGCAGCGTCGCAGGACAGGGAATACCCGTTCAAGAGACCCAGTACTTC.

The V gene is TRBV5-6, the J gene TRBJ1-3; TRBD1 agrees at 8 bases. Trimming cost V 2 bases and J 0 bases; bases outside gene matches: 4. The CDR3 contains 16 residues. From germline, CDR1 is SGHDT and CDR2 YYEEEE. The CDR3 sequence is CASSFRDRGSGNTIYF. The CDR3 nucleotides read TGTGCCAGCAGCTTCAGAGACAGGGGCTCTGGAAACACCATATATTTT.

This clone came up once. This sequence joins TRBV6-1 and TRBJ1-5; 7 nucleotides agree with TRBD1. The V gene end was trimmed by 4 bases and the J gene end by 9 bases; junction bases not matched to a gene: 24. Germline lookup yields CDR1 MNHNS and CDR2 SASEGT. The CDR3 is made up of 19 amino acids. The CDR3 nucleotides read TGTGCCAGCAGTGTGGACCTCTGGGCAGGGGGGTCGGATGGTACGCCCCAGCATTTT. It encodes CASSVDLWAGGSDGTPQHF.

The chain combines TRBV4-2 with TRBJ2-3, with D perhaps TRBD1 (5 bases). The CDR3 spans 14 residues. V shed 4 bases and J shed 6 bases, with 14 bases lying between them. Germline lookup yields CDR1 LGHNA and CDR2 YNFKEQ. CDR3 coding DNA: TGTGCCAGCAGCCCCAGGGCCGTCATGGATACGCAGTATTTT. As protein: CASSPRAVMDTQYF.

The V call is TRBV6-5, the J call TRBJ2-5; D remains unclear. CDR3 size: 14 residues. Looked up from germline, CDR1 is MNHEY and CDR2 is SVGAGI. V was trimmed by 0 bases and J by 5 bases, leaving 10 bases between them. CDR3 DNA sequence: TGTGCCAGCAGTTACTCGAGGTTGGGGGAGACCCAGTACTTC. This translates into CASSYSRLGETQYF.